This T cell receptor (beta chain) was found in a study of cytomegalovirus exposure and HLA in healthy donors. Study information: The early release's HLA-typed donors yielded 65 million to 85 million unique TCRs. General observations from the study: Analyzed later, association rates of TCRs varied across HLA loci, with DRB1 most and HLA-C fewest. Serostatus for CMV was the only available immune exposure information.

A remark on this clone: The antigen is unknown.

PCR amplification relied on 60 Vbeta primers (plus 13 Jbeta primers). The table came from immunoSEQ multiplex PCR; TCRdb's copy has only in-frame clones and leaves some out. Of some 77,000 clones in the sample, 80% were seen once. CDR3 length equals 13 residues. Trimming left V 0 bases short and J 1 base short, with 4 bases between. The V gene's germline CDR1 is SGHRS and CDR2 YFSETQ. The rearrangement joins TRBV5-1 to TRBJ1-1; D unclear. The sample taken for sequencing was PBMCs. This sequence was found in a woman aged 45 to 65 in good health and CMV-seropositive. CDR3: CASSLGRNTEAFF. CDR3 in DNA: TGCGCCAGCAGCTTGGGCAGGAACACTGAAGCTTTCTTT.